The rows below give T cell receptor beta chains drawn from one sample of a study of blood T cell repertoires in COVID-19. Here immunoSEQ multiplex PCR was the method, and the copy in TCRdb shows in-frame clones only, minus some. This table holds 200,000 or so clones, over 70% found once. Sequenced: peripheral blood. These receptor sequences come from a man in his fifties or sixties with active or convalescent COVID-19. Both conserved end residues are part of each CDR3. The order of the fields is J gene, D gene, clone size, V gene, CDR3 DNA, CDR3 protein. A D gene is named only where the DNA matches it firmly. For some rows the clone size is stated as once, few or many, or as a class when expanded; others skip it.

TRBJ1-3 | TRBD1 | . | TRBV2 | TGTGCCAGCAGAAGACAGGGATTAGGAAACACCATATATTTT | CASRRQGLGNTIYF
TRBJ2-5 | . | . | TRBV9 | TGTGCCAGCAGCGTAGCAACCGGGAGCCAAGAGACCCAGTACTTC | CASSVATGSQETQYF
TRBJ1-5 | . | few | TRBV7-9 | TGTGCCAGCAGCTTAGAGGTAGGGGGTTGGAATCAGCCCCAGCATTTT | CASSLEVGGWNQPQHF
TRBJ1-6 | . | . | TRBV3-1/TRBV3-2 | TGTGCCAGCAGCCCCCGGAGAGGGCCGGGTGATTCACCCCTCCACTTT | CASSPRRGPGDSPLHF
TRBJ2-1 | . | . | TRBV4-3 | TGCGCCAGCAGCCAAGATGGCGGGAACTACAATGAGCAGTTCTTC | CASSQDGGNYNEQFF
TRBJ2-2 | TRBD1 | . | TRBV18 | TGTGCCAGCTCAGCGCGACAGGGGAGTTCCGGGGAGCTGTTTTTT | CASSARQGSSGELFF
TRBJ1-2 | TRBD1 | . | TRBV27 | TGTGCCAGCAGTTCCGAAGGGGGCGCCTATGGCTACACCTTC | CASSSEGGAYGYTF
TRBJ2-7 | TRBD2 | . | TRBV15 | TGTGCCACCCGCGACTGGCTAGCGGGAGCCTACGAGCAGTACTTC | CATRDWLAGAYEQYF
TRBJ2-3 | TRBD1 | once | TRBV7-2 | TGTGCCAGCAGTTGGACAGGGAGTGCGCAGTATTTT | CASSWTGSAQYF
TRBJ2-7 | . | . | TRBV19 | TGTGCCAGTAGTATCCGGGACACGGCCTACGAGCAGTACTTC | CASSIRDTAYEQYF
TRBJ1-2 | TRBD1 | few | TRBV28 | TGTGCCAGCAGGATATGGACAGGGGGCCTTGGCTACACCTTC | CASRIWTGGLGYTF
TRBJ1-1 | TRBD1 | . | TRBV6-2/TRBV6-3 | TGTGCCAGCAGTCAACGATTACAGGGGGCGGACACTGAAGCTTTCTTT | CASSQRLQGADTEAFF
TRBJ2-2 | . | . | TRBV28 | TGTGCCAGCAGTCGGGGCACCGGGGAGCTGTTTTTT | CASSRGTGELFF
TRBJ2-6 | . | few | TRBV10-2 | TGCGCCAGCAGAGGGAAGGCGTCAGGGTCTGGGGCCAACGTCCTGACTTTC | CASRGKASGSGANVLTF
TRBJ2-7 | TRBD1 | few | TRBV6-6 | TGTGCCAGCAGTCCTCCGGGACAGGGGAATCGCGAGCAGTACTTC | CASSPPGQGNREQYF
TRBJ2-7 | TRBD2 | . | TRBV5-1 | TGCGCCAGCAGCTTGGTGGGACTAGCGGGGGGGAGTTACGAGCAGTACTTC | CASSLVGLAGGSYEQYF
TRBJ1-2 | . | . | TRBV5-1 | TGCGCCAGCAGCTTGGGAGGGGGATCCGTTGGGTATGGCTACACCTTC | CASSLGGGSVGYGYTF
TRBJ2-7 | . | . | TRBV28 | TGTGCCAGCAGCGCGGGATCGCGGGAGCAGTACTTC | CASSAGSREQYF
TRBJ2-3 | TRBD2 | . | TRBV19 | TGTGCCAGTAGTACCCTCAGAGCGGGGGGATTTAGCACAGATACGCAGTATTTT | CASSTLRAGGFSTDTQYF
TRBJ2-7 | . | few | TRBV7-9 | TGTGCCAGCGATGCGGGAATCGGCAACGAGCAGTACTTC | CASDAGIGNEQYF
TRBJ1-1 | . | few | TRBV5-6 | TGTGCCAGCAGCTTGCCTAACACTGAAGCTTTCTTT | CASSLPNTEAFF
TRBJ1-2 | . | . | TRBV29-1 | TGCAGCGCCGAAGGCCTTATGACAGACACCACTAACTATGGCTACACCTTC | CSAEGLMTDTTNYGYTF
TRBJ2-2 | . | . | TRBV19 | TGTGCCAGTAGAGGCCTCCAGCGGTACACCGGGGAGCTGTTTTTT | CASRGLQRYTGELFF
TRBJ2-3 | . | . | TRBV10-3 | TGTGCCATCACCGGGACAACCTCTAGCACAGATACGCAGTATTTT | CAITGTTSSTDTQYF
TRBJ1-1 | . | . | TRBV28 | TGTGCCAGCACTTTCCAGGGGACTGAAGCTTTCTTT | CASTFQGTEAFF
TRBJ2-3 | TRBD2 | . | TRBV6-5 | TGTGCCAGCAGACTAGCGGGAGTGTCAGATACGCAGTATTTT | CASRLAGVSDTQYF
TRBJ1-1 | TRBD1 | once | TRBV19 | TGTGCCAGTAGGGACCGGGACAGAAACACTGAAGCTTTCTTT | CASRDRDRNTEAFF
TRBJ1-6 | TRBD1 | few | TRBV5-1 | TGCGCCAGCACCCCGGGACAGATTAATTCACCCCTCCACTTT | CASTPGQINSPLHF
TRBJ2-1 | TRBD2 | once | TRBV6-5 | TGTGCCAGCAGTTGGGGACTAGCGGTCTACAATGAGCAGTTCTTC | CASSWGLAVYNEQFF
TRBJ2-1 | . | few | TRBV13 | TGTGCCAGCAGCCCCACCGGTGGACAGTACAATGAGCAGTTCTTC | CASSPTGGQYNEQFF
TRBJ2-5 | TRBD1 | . | TRBV19 | TGTGCCAGTAGTGCGGGACAGGGGGCGACAGAGACCCAGTACTTC | CASSAGQGATETQYF
TRBJ1-2 | TRBD1 | . | TRBV5-1 | TGCGCCAGCCGAGGGACAGAGGAGGTGGATGGCTACACCTTC | CASRGTEEVDGYTF
TRBJ2-2 | TRBD2 | . | TRBV7-9 | TGTGCCAGCAGCTCCCGCACCGCGGGAGTTTTAACCGGGGAGCTGTTTTTT | CASSSRTAGVLTGELFF
TRBJ1-2 | TRBD1 | . | TRBV5-8 | TGTGCCAGCAGCTGGGCCGGACAGGGGGGCTATGGCTACACCTTC | CASSWAGQGGYGYTF
TRBJ2-7 | . | . | TRBV5-1 | TGCGCCAGCAGCCTATCCACCCCCCGAGGGGGCGAGCAGTACTTC | CASSLSTPRGGEQYF
TRBJ2-1 | TRBD2 | . | TRBV7-6 | TGTGCCAGCAGCCGTATAGCGGGAGTGGGCAATGAGCAGTTCTTC | CASSRIAGVGNEQFF
TRBJ2-7 | TRBD2 | . | TRBV29-1 | TGCAGCGCAAAGCGGGATGGCTACGAGCAGTACTTC | CSAKRDGYEQYF
TRBJ2-1 | . | . | TRBV19 | TGTGCCAGTAGTATAGATCGGGCGCGACTAGTTAACAATGAGCAGTTCTTC | CASSIDRARLVNNEQFF
TRBJ2-7 | . | . | TRBV30 | TGTGCCTGGGCTAAAGGCCGGAGGGCCTACGAGCAGTACTTC | CAWAKGRRAYEQYF
TRBJ1-5 | . | . | TRBV6-5 | TGTGCCAGCAGTTACGGCAGAAATCAGCCCCAGCATTTT | CASSYGRNQPQHF
TRBJ1-4 | TRBD1 | . | TRBV7-9 | TGTGCCAGCATCCAACAGGGGAGTGAAAAACTGTTTTTT | CASIQQGSEKLFF
TRBJ2-2 | . | . | TRBV11-1 | TGTGCCAGCAGCGGGGCCCTGGAAGGGGAGCTGTTTTTT | CASSGALEGELFF
TRBJ2-7 | . | . | TRBV7-9 | TGTGCCAGCACCAATTCGATAGATCAACCGGGTGCACAGTACTTC | CASTNSIDQPGAQYF
TRBJ2-7 | TRBD2 | few | TRBV7-9 | TGTGCCAGCAGCACACTAGCGGGGTCTTCTGAGCAGTACTTC | CASSTLAGSSEQYF
TRBJ2-1 | TRBD2 | . | TRBV2 | TGTGCCAGCAGTGAAGTATCTAGCGGGAGGTTAGGGGGTACCTACAATGAGCAGTTCTTC | CASSEVSSGRLGGTYNEQFF
TRBJ2-3 | . | . | TRBV5-1 | TGCGCCAGCAGCCGGTCGGGAGTTCAAGATACGCAGTATTTT | CASSRSGVQDTQYF
TRBJ2-4 | . | . | TRBV11-1 | TGTGCCAGCAGCTTAGCACAGAAAAACATTCAGTACTTC | CASSLAQKNIQYF
TRBJ2-5 | . | . | TRBV6-6 | TGTGCCAGCAGAAGTTTCCAGGGTGGGCCAGAGACCCAGTACTTC | CASRSFQGGPETQYF
TRBJ2-1 | . | . | TRBV19 | TGTGCCAGCAGTCTGGCCGTCCTCGGGGGTAATGAGCAGTTCTTC | CASSLAVLGGNEQFF
TRBJ2-1 | TRBD2 | . | TRBV6-8 | TGTGCCAGCAGTTCACTAGCGGGACAAGACAATGAGCAGTTCTTC | CASSSLAGQDNEQFF
TRBJ1-6 | . | . | TRBV7-8 | TGTGCCAGCAGTTTTCAGGGTAGCACCCTCCACTTT | CASSFQGSTLHF
TRBJ2-5 | TRBD2 | . | TRBV29-1 | TGCAGCGTTTTCGGACTAGCGGAACTCCAAGAGACCCAGTACTTC | CSVFGLAELQETQYF
TRBJ2-1 | TRBD2 | . | TRBV10-3 | TGTGCCATCAGTGAGAGACTAGCGAATGAGCAGTTCTTC | CAISERLANEQFF